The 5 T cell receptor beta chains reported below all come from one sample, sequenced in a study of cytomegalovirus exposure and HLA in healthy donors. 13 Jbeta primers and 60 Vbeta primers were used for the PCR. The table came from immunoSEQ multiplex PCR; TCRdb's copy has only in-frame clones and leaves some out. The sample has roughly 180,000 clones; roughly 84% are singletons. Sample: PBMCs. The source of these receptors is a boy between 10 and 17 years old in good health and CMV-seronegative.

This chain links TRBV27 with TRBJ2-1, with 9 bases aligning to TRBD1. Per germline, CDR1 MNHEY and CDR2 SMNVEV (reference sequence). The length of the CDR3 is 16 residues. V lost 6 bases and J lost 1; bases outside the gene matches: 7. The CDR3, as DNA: TGTGCCAGCAGGGAACAGGGGGCCGGGTCCTACAATGAGCAGTTCTTC. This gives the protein CASREQGAGSYNEQFF.

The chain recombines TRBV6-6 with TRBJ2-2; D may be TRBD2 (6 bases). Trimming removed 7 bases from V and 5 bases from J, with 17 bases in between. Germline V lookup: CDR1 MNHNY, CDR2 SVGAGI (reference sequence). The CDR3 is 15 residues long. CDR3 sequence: CASTGTRESTGELFF. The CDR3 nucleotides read TGTGCCAGCACCGGAACCCGGGAGAGTACCGGGGAGCTGTTTTTT.

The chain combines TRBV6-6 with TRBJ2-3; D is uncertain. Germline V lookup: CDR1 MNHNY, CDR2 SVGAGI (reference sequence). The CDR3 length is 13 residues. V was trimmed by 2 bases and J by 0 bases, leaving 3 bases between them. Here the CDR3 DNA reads TGTGCCAGCAGTTACCTGAGCACAGATACGCAGTATTTT. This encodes CASSYLSTDTQYF.

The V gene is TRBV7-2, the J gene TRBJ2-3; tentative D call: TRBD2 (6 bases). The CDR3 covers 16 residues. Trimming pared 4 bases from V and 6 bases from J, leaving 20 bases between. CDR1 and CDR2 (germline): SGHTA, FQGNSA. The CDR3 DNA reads TGTGCCAGCAGCTCTTCTTTTAGCGGCTTAATCGATACGCAGTATTTT. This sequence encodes CASSSSFSGLIDTQYF.

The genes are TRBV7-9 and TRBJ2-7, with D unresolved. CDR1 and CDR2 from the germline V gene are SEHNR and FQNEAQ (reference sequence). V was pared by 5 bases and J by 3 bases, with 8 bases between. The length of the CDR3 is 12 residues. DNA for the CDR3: TGTGCCAGCAGCACCACACGCTACGAGCAGTACTTC. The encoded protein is CASSTTRYEQYF.